A single sample gave rise to the 16 T cell receptor beta chains below, sequenced in a study of response to subunit inactivated influenza vaccine. TCRdb processed the RT-PCR reads anew with MiXCR; each CDR3 protein has one entry. Of a few hundred thousand distinct CDR3 sequences in the sample, 12% to 15% were seen once. Sequenced here: PBMCs from blood, sampled about 12 days after vaccination. All receptors derive from a man aged 50 to 59 who received an inactivated influenza vaccine.

This sequence joins TRBV6-2 or TRBV6-3 and TRBJ2-2, with 7 nucleotides matching TRBD1. The V gene end was trimmed by 7 bases and the J gene end by 6 bases; junction bases not matched to a gene: 8. The germline V gene encodes CDR1 MNHEY and CDR2 SVGEGT. The CDR3 has 14 amino acids. The chain's CDR3 is CASTRQGPAGELFF. Here the CDR3 DNA reads TGTGCCAGCACCCGACAGGGCCCAGCCGGGGAGCTGTTTTTT.

The J gene is TRBJ1-3, the V gene TRBV18; the D gene is possibly TRBD1 (5 bases). The CDR3 length is 16 residues. V was shortened by 3 bases and J by 4 bases, with 16 bases between the two germline ends. Per germline, CDR1 KGHSH and CDR2 LQKENI. Here the CDR3 DNA reads TGTGCCAGCTCACCGCGGGGACCGGGGAGAGGAAACACCATATATTTT. As protein: CASSPRGPGRGNTIYF.

The rearrangement uses TRBV7-2 and TRBJ1-4; D not resolved. The germline CDR1 and CDR2 sequences are SGHTA and FQGNSA. Trimming took 5 bases from V and 2 from J, leaving 18 bases between them. The CDR3 totals 17 residues. CDR3 nucleotides: TGTGCCAGCAGCCCACGCGCCCTGCGTCTGACTAATGAAAAACTGTTTTTT. As protein: CASSPRALRLTNEKLFF.

The V call is TRBV9, the J call TRBJ1-1; 12 bases are a match to TRBD1. The J segment lost 6 bases and the V segment lost 4 bases, leaving 7 bases of the junction unmatched. The length of the CDR3 is 15 residues. CDR1 SGDLS and CDR2 YYNGEE come from the germline V gene. This CDR3 reads CASSHRGQGAAEAFF. CDR3 nucleotides: TGTGCCAGCAGCCACCGGGGACAGGGGGCGGCTGAAGCTTTCTTT.

The CDR3 loop is CASSFGMGQPQHF. The CDR3 DNA reads TGTGCCAGCAGCTTTGGGATGGGGCAGCCCCAGCATTTT. The chain links TRBV9 to TRBJ1-5, with D uncertain. The V and J ends lost 4 bases and 7 bases respectively, with 12 bases between them. The CDR3 is made up of 13 amino acids. Germline V gene sequence: CDR1 SGDLS, CDR2 YYNGEE.

The chain recombines TRBV5-6 with TRBJ1-1; the D gene is possibly TRBD1 (5 bases). The germline V gene has CDR1 SGHDT and CDR2 YYEEEE. With 3 bases removed from V and 11 bases from J, the gap between germline ends came to 14 bases. The CDR3 is 12 amino acids. CDR3 nucleotides: TGTGCCAGCAGCTCGACAGAGATAGAGGCTTTCTTT. It is translated as CASSSTEIEAFF.

This clonotype was counted a few times. The chain couples TRBV2 to TRBJ2-6; D unclear. The V and J ends lost 1 base and 2 bases respectively, with 6 bases between them. CDR1 is SNHLY, CDR2 FYNNEI, per germline. CDR3 length: 15 residues. CDR3 sequence reads: CASSEGIAGANVLTF. CDR3 nucleotide sequence: TGTGCCAGCAGTGAAGGCATCGCTGGGGCCAACGTCCTGACTTTC. Filled out from reference TRBV2 and TRBJ2-6, the complete variable domain reads EPEVTQTPSHQVTQMGQEVILRCVPISNHLYFYWYRQILGQKVEFLVSFYNNEISEKSEIFDDQFSVERPDGSNFTLKIRSTKLEDSAMYFCASSEGIAGANVLTFGAGSRLTVL.

Note on this clonotype: At one end, the junction sequence differs from germline, possibly due to a read error. The chain uses TRBV7-9 and TRBJ2-7; no reliable D call. There are 13 residues in the CDR3. Per the germline V gene, CDR1 is SEHNR and CDR2 is FQNEAQ (reference sequence). For the CDR3, the DNA is TGTGCCAACAGCTTGAAAAGTATCTACGAGCAGTACTTC. As protein: CANSLKSIYEQYF.

The V gene is TRBV27, the J gene TRBJ2-1; D not resolved. In germline, CDR1 is MNHEY, CDR2 SMNVEV (reference sequence). Trimming removed 6 bases at V and 3 bases at J, with 6 bases between. The CDR3 spans 12 residues. CDR3 amino acids: CASSGYYNEQFF. CDR3 DNA sequence: TGTGCCAGCAGCGGATACTACAATGAGCAGTTCTTC.

This clonotype turned up a few times. The gene calls are TRBV20-1 and TRBJ2-2; TRBD2 matches at 8 bases. The V segment lost 0 bases and the J segment 4 bases; nucleotides outside the gene matches: 4. Germline CDR1 and CDR2: DFQATT and SNEGSKA (reference sequence). The CDR3 is made up of 15 amino acids. Here the CDR3 reads CSARDPTSGTGELFF. CDR3 in DNA: TGCAGTGCTAGAGACCCAACTAGCGGCACCGGGGAGCTGTTTTTT.

This clonotype showed up just a few times. The chain couples TRBV30 to TRBJ2-1; no reliable D call. The CDR3 is 11 residues long. The V end was cut by 2 bases, the J end by 11 bases, with 10 bases between. From germline, CDR1 is GTSNPN and CDR2 SVGIG (reference sequence). DNA of the CDR3: TGTGCCTGGAGTCTGAGGCAGAAGCAGTTCTTC. This translates into CAWSLRQKQFF.

This clonotype was picked up many times. The rearrangement links TRBV9 to TRBJ2-2, with 8 nucleotides matching TRBD2. With V trimmed by 3 bases and J by 7 bases, 8 bases remained unmatched. The CDR3 runs to 15 residues. Per the germline V gene, CDR1 is SGDLS and CDR2 is YYNGEE. CDR3 amino acids: CASSASIGRGGELFF. CDR3 sequence (DNA): TGTGCCAGCAGCGCCTCAATCGGGAGGGGCGGGGAGCTGTTTTTT.

This clonotype was detected once. The rearrangement uses TRBV6-1 and TRBJ2-1; 8 bases are a match to TRBD2. The trim removed 8 bases at V and 3 bases at J, leaving 6 bases unmatched. CDR1 is MNHNS and CDR2 is SASEGT in the germline V gene. This CDR3 has 14 amino acids. This CDR3 reads CASLGRGVYNEQFF. CDR3 DNA: TGTGCCAGCCTGGGGCGGGGGGTCTACAATGAGCAGTTCTTC.

This clonotype was counted only a few times. J is TRBJ2-1 and V is TRBV7-2; TRBD1 matches at 10 bases. The J segment lost 4 bases and the V segment lost 1 base, leaving 4 bases of the junction unmatched. The V gene's germline CDR1 is SGHTA and CDR2 FQGNSA. The length of the CDR3 is 16 residues. The DNA for the CDR3 is TGTGCCAGCAGCTTAGAATCGGGACAGGGGTACAATGAGCAGTTCTTC. It encodes CASSLESGQGYNEQFF.

This clonotype was found a few times. The V and J genes are TRBV27 and TRBJ2-1, with TRBD2 matching over 14 bases. V lost 5 bases, J lost 4 bases, and 7 bases stayed unmatched. There are 17 residues in the CDR3. Germline V lookup: CDR1 MNHEY, CDR2 SMNVEV (reference sequence). The CDR3 nucleotides read TGTGCCAGCAGTCTGGGACTAGCGGGGGTCCCTTACAATGAGCAGTTCTTC. It yields the protein CASSLGLAGVPYNEQFF.

The chain links TRBV29-1 to TRBJ2-7, with TRBD1 as a possible D gene (6 bases). This CDR3 spans 13 amino acids. Per germline, CDR1 SQVTM and CDR2 ANQGSEA. With 4 bases removed from V and 4 bases from J, the gap between germline ends came to 14 bases. CDR3 amino acids: CSVVIGDIYEQYF. CDR3 nucleotides: TGCAGCGTTGTCATAGGGGACATTTACGAGCAGTACTTC.